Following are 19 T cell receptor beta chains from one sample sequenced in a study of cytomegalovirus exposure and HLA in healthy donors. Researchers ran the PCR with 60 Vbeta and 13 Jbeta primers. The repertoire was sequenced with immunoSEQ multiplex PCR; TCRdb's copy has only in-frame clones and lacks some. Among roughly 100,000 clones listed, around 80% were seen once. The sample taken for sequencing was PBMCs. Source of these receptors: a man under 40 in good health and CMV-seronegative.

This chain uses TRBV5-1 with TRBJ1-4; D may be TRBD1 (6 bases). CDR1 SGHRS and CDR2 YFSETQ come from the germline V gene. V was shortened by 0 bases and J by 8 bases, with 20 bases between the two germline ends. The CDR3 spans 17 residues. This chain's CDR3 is CASSLGSGGAGREKLFF. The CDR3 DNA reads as TGCGCCAGCAGCTTGGGGTCTGGGGGCGCCGGACGCGAAAAACTGTTTTTT.

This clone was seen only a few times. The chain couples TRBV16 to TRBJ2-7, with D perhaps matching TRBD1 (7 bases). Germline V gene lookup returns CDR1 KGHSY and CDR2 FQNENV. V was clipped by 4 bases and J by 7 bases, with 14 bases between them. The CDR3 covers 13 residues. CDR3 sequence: CASSPRQGGEQYF. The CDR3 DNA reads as TGTGCCAGCAGCCCCCGACAGGGAGGAGAGCAGTACTTC.

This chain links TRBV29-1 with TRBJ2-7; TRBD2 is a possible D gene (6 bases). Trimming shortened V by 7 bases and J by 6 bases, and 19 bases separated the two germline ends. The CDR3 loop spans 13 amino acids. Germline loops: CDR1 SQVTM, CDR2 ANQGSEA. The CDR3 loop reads CSAPAQDGGEQYF. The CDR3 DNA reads TGCAGCGCCCCGGCCCAGGACGGGGGCGAGCAGTACTTC.

CDR3 DNA: TGTGCCAGCCGGGGGGGCGGACCCTACAATGAGCAGTTCTTC. This gives the protein CASRGGGPYNEQFF. The rearrangement links TRBV9 to TRBJ2-1; 8 bases line up with TRBD2. The CDR3 length is 14 residues. J lost 2 bases, V lost 7 bases, and 5 bases had no gene match. Germline-derived CDR1 and CDR2 are SGDLS and YYNGEE.

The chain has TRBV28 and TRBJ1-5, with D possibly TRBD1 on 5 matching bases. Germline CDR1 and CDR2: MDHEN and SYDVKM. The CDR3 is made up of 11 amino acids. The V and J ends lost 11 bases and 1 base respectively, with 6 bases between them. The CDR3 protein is CAGGSNQPQHF. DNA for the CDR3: TGTGCCGGGGGGAGCAATCAGCCCCAGCATTTT.

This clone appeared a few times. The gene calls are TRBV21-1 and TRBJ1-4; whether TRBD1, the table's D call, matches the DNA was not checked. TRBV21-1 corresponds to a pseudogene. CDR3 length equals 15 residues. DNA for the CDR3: TGTGCCAACTTGGGACAGATATCAACTAATGAAAAACTGTTTTTT. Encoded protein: CANLGQISTNEKLFF.

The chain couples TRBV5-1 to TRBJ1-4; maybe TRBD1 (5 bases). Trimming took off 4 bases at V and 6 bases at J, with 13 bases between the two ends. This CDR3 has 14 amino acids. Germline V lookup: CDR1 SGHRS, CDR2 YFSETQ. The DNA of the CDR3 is TGCGCCAGCAGCGAATTGGGGGGAGATGAAAAACTGTTTTTT. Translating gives CASSELGGDEKLFF.

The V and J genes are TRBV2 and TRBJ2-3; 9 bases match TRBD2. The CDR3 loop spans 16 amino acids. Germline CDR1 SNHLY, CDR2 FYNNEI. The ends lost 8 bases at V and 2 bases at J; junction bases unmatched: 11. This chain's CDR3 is CASVYWASGATDTQYF. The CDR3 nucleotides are TGTGCCAGCGTTTACTGGGCTAGCGGGGCCACAGATACGCAGTATTTT.

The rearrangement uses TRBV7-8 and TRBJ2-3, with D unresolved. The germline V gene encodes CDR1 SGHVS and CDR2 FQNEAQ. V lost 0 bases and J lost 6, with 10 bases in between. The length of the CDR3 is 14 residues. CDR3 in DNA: TGTGCCAGCAGCTTAGCGCCCCAGATGGATACGCAGTATTTT. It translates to CASSLAPQMDTQYF.

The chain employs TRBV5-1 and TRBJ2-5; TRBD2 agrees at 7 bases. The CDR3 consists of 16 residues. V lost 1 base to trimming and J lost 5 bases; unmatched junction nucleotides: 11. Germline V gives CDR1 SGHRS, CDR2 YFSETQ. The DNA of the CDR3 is TGCGCCAGCAGCTTGTGGGCCAGCGGGGTAGAGGAGACCCAGTACTTC. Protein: CASSLWASGVEETQYF.

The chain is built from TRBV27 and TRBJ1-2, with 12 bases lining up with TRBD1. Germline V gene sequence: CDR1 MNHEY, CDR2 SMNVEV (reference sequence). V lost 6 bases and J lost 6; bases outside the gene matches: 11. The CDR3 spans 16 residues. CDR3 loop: CASSLVRGQGANGYTF. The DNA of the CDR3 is TGTGCCAGCAGCTTGGTGAGGGGACAGGGGGCTAATGGCTACACCTTC.

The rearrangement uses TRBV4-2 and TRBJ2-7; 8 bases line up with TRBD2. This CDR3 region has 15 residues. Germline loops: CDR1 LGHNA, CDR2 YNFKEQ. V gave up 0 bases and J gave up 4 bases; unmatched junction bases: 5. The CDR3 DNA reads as TGTGCCAGCAGCCAAGAACTAGCGGCGGATTACGAGCAGTACTTC. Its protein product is CASSQELAADYEQYF.

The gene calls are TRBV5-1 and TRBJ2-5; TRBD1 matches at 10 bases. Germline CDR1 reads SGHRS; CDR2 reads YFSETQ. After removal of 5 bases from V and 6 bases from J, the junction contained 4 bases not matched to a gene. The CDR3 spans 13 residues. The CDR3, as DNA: TGCGCCAGCAGTGGGGGACAGGGGAAGACCCAGTACTTC. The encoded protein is CASSGGQGKTQYF.

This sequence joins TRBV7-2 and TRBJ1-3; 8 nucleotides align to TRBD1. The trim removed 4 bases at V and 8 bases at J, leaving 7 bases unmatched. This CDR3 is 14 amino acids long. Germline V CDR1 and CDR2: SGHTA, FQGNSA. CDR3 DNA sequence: TGTGCCAGCAGCTGGGCAGGGGGCGGGGACACCATATATTTT. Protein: CASSWAGGGDTIYF.

The CDR3 sequence: CASSPWTGDYEQYF. CDR3 coding DNA: TGTGCCAGCAGTCCCTGGACAGGGGACTACGAGCAGTACTTC. V gene TRBV6-5 combines with J gene TRBJ2-7; 9 nucleotides align to TRBD1. The germline CDR1 and CDR2 sequences are MNHEY and SVGAGI. The CDR3 totals 14 residues. With V trimmed by 5 bases and J by 3 bases, 5 bases remained unmatched.

The chain's CDR3 is CASSQDDRRMTF. In DNA, the CDR3 is TGCGCCAGCAGCCAAGACGACAGAAGGATGACCTTC. The V call is TRBV4-1, the J call TRBJ1-2; a weak D match, TRBD1 (5 bases). In germline, CDR1 is MGHRA, CDR2 YSYEKL. V was shortened by 0 bases and J by 14 bases, with 13 bases between the two germline ends. CDR3 length: 12 residues.

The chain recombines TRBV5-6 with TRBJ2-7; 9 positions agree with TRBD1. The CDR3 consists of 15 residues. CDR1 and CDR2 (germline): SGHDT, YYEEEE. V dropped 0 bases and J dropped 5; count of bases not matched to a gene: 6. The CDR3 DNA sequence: TGTGCCAGCAGCTTGGCGACAGGGGGATTTCACGAGCAGTACTTC. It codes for CASSLATGGFHEQYF.

The CDR3 is CASSGVNTEAFF. Here the CDR3 DNA reads TGTGCCAGCAGCGGAGTTAACACTGAAGCTTTCTTT. The chain employs TRBV9 and TRBJ1-1; D remains unclear. Trimming shortened V by 3 bases and J by 2 bases, and 5 bases separated the two germline ends. Germline V CDR1 and CDR2: SGDLS, YYNGEE. The CDR3 consists of 12 residues.

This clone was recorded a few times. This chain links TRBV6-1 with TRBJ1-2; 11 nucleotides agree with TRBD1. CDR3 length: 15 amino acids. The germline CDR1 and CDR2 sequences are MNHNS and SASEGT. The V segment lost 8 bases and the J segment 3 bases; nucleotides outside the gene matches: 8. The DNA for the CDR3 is TGTGCCAGCTTAAGAGGACAGGGGGCACACTATGGCTACACCTTC. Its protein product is CASLRGQGAHYGYTF.